The entry below describes one T cell receptor beta chain. The target of this receptor is not known. One base away there is no much larger clone; base qualities are not given. This specimen comes from a study of radiotherapy plus CTLA-4 blockade in lung cancer (dated by TCRdb to 2016 to 2018). With regard to the full study: Among enrolled patients, approximately 17% had an objective response and roughly 30% reached disease control.

Library preparation used the immunoSEQ multiplex PCR assay. As stored in TCRdb, this immuneACCESS dataset retains in-frame rearrangements with V and J assigned. A fraction of the clones does not appear; measured against another copy, unresolved V genes explain less than half of the discrepancy, and the remainder lacks a known reason. This sample holds 50,000 to 70,000 clones; approximately 82% were observed only once. Under 7% of the sample comes from the top ten. Broader findings and caveats from the paper: The strongest predictors of response were reported to be early dynamic shifts in blood T cell clones along with a rise in serum interferon-beta following radiation. After treatment with radiotherapy and ipilimumab, TCR clones that came from tumors expanded in the peripheral blood.

CDR1 and CDR2 are drawn from the germline V gene (reference sequence): LNHDA, SQIVND. The CDR3 holds 15 amino acids from the cysteine to the phenylalanine. Only the CDR3 DNA is retained, 45 bases long and in frame from the first base. V is cut back by 5 bases and J by 3 bases, with 7 bases in the junction unmatched. The study tested focal radiation therapy combined with CTLA-4 blockade (ipilimumab) in patients with chemo-refractory metastatic non-small-cell lung cancer. This material consisted of peripheral blood, taken from a patient treated with radiotherapy plus ipilimumab. The V gene is TRBV19 and the J gene is TRBJ1-5, and 7 junction bases match TRBD1. This sequence was found in a human donor with non-small cell lung cancer whose response to radiotherapy plus ipilimumab could not be evaluated. Here is the DNA: TGTGCCAGTAGTTTCCCGGGACAGTACAATCAGCCCCAGCATTTT. Its protein product is CASSFPGQYNQPQHF.